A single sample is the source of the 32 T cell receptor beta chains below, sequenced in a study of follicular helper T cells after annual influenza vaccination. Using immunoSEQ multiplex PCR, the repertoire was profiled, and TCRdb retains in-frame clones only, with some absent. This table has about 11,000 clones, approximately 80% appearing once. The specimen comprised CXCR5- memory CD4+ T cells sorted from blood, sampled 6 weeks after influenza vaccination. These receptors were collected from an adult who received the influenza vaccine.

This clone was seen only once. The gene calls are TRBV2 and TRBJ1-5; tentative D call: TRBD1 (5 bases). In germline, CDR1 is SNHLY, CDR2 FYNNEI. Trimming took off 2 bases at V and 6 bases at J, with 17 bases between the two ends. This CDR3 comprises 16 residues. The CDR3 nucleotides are TGTGCCAGCAGTGAAAAGGAAAGGCAGGGAGGTCAGCCCCAGCATTTT. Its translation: CASSEKERQGGQPQHF.

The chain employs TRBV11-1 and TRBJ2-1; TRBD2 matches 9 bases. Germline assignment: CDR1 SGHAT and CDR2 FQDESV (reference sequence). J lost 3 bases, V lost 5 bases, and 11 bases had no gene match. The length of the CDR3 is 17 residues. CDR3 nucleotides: TGTGCCAGCAGCCCACGGAGTAGCGGGGGTTTCTACAATGAGCAGTTCTTC. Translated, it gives CASSPRSSGGFYNEQFF. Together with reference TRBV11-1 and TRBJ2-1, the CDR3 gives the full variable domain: EAEVAQSPRYKITEKSQAVAFWCDPISGHATLYWYRQILGQGPELLVQFQDESVVDDSQLPKDRFSAERLKGVDSTLKIQPAELGDSAMYLCASSPRSSGGFYNEQFFGPGTRLTVL.

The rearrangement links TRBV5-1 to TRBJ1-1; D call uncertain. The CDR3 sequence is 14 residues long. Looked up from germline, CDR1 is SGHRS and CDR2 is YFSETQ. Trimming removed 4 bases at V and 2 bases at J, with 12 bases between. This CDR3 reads CASSPEGGNTEAFF. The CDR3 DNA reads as TGCGCCAGCAGCCCAGAGGGCGGTAACACTGAAGCTTTCTTT.

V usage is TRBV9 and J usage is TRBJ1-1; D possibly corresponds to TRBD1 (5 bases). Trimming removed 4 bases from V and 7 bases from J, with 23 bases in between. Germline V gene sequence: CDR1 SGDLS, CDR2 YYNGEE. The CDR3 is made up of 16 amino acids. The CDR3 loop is CASSPGVAEYNYEAFF. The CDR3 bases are TGTGCCAGCAGCCCGGGGGTGGCAGAATATAATTATGAAGCTTTCTTT.

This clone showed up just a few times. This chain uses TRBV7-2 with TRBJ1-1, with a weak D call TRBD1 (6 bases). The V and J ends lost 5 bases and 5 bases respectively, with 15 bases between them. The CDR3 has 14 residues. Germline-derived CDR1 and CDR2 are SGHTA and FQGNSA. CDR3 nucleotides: TGTGCCAGCAGCACATACAGGGTAGGGACTGAAGCTTTCTTT. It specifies CASSTYRVGTEAFF.

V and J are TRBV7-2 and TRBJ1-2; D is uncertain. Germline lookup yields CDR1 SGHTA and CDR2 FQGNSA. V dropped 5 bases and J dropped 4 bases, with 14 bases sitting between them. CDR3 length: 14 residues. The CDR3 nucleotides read TGTGCCAGCAGCCGACCGGGATTAGGCTATGGCTACACCTTC. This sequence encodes CASSRPGLGYGYTF.

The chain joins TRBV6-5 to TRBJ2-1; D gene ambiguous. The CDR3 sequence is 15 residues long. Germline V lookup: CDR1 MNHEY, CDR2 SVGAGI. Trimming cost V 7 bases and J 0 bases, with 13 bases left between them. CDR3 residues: CASTRSSGSYNEQFF. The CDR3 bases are TGTGCCAGCACCCGGTCGTCAGGCTCCTACAATGAGCAGTTCTTC.

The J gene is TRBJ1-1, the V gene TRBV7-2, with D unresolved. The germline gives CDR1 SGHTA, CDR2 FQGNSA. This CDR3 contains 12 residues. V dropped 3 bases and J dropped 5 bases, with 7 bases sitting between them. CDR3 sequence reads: CASSFPRTEAFF. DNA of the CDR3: TGTGCCAGCAGCTTCCCTAGAACTGAAGCTTTCTTT.

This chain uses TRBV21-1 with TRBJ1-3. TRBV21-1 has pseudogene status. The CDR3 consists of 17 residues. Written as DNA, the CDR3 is TGTGCCAGCAGCGGCCGGGACCGGTTTGTACCTGGAAACACCATATATTTT. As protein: CASSGRDRFVPGNTIYF.

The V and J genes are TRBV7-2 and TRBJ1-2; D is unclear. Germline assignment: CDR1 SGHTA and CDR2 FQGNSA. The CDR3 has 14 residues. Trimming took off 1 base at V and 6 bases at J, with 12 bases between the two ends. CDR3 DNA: TGTGCCAGCAGCTTAGTTCGGGGTTCAGATGGCTACACCTTC. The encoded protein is CASSLVRGSDGYTF.

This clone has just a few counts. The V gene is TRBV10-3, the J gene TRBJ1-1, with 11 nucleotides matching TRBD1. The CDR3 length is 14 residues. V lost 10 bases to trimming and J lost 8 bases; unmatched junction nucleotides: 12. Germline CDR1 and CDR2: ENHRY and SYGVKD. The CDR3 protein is CATGTGGGGGEAFF. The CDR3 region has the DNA TGTGCCACCGGGACAGGGGGAGGTGGGGGAGAAGCTTTCTTT.

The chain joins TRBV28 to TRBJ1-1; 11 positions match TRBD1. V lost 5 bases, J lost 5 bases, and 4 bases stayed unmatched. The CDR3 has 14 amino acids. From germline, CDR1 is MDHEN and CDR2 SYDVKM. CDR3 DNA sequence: TGTGCCAGCAGTGGACAGGGGGCAACGACTGAAGCTTTCTTT. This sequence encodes CASSGQGATTEAFF.

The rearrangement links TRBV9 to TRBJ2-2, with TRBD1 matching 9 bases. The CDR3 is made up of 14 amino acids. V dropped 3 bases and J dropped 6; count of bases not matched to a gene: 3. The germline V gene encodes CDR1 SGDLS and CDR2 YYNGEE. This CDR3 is CASSARDRAGELFF. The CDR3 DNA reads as TGTGCCAGCAGCGCCCGGGACAGGGCCGGGGAGCTGTTTTTT.

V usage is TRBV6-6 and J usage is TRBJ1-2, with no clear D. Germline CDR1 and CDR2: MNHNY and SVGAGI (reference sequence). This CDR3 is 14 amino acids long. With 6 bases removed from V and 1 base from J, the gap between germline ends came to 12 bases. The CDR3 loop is CASSLEGINYGYTF. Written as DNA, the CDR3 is TGTGCCAGCAGCCTCGAAGGCATTAACTATGGCTACACCTTC.

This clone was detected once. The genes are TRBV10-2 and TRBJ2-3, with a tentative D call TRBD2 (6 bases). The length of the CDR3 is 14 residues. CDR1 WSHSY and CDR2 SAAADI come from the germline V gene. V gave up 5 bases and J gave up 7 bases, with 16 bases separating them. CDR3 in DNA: TGCGCCAGCAGTCCGGGGGTCCTAGCCAATACGCAGTATTTT. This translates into CASSPGVLANTQYF.

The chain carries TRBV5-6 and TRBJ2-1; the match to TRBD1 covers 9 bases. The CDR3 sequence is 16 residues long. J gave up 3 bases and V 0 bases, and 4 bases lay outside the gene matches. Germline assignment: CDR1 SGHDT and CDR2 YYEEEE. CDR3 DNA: TGTGCCAGCAGCTTGGCTGGGACAGGGAGCTACAATGAGCAGTTCTTC. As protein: CASSLAGTGSYNEQFF. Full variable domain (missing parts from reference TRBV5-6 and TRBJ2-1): DAGVTQSPTHLIKTRGQQVTLRCSPKSGHDTVSWYQQALGQGPQFIFQYYEEEERQRGNFPDRFSGHQFPNYSSELNVNALLLGDSALYLCASSLAGTGSYNEQFFGPGTRLTVL.

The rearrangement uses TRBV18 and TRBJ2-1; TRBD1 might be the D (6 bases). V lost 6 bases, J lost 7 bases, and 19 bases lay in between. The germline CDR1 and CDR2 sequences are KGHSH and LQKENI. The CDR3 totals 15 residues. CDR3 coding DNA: TGTGCCAGCTCCCCAACTGTTAATAGGGGGAATGAGCAGTTCTTC. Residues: CASSPTVNRGNEQFF.

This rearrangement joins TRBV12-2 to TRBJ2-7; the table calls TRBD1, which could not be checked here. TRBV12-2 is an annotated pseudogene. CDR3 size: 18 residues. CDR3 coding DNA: TGTGCAAGTAGAAGCCGGGACAGGGTGGTCCTGGGCTCCTACGAGCAGTACTTC. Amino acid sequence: CASRSRDRVVLGSYEQYF.

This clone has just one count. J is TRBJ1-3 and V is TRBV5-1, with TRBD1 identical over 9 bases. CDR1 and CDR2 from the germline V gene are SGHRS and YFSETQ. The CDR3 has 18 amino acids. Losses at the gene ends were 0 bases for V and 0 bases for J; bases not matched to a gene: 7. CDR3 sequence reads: CASSLGTGVLFSGNTIYF. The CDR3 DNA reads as TGCGCCAGCAGCTTGGGGACAGGGGTCCTTTTCTCTGGAAACACCATATATTTT.

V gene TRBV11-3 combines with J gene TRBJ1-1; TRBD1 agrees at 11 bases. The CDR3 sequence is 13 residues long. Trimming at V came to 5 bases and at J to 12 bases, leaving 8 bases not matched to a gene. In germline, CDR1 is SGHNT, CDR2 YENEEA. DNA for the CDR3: TGTGCCAGCAGCCCGGGACAGGGGGTAAAAACTTTCTTT. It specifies CASSPGQGVKTFF.

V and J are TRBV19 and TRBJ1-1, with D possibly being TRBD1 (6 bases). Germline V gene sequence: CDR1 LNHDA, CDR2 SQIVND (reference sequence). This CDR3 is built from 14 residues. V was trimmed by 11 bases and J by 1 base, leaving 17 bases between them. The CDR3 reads CAVRGGMPNTEAFF. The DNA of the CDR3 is TGTGCCGTAAGGGGGGGGATGCCGAACACTGAAGCTTTCTTT. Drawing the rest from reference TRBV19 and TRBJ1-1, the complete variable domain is DGGITQSPKYLFRKEGQNVTLSCEQNLNHDAMYWYRQDPGQGLRLIYYSQIVNDFQKGDIAEGYSVSREKKESFPLTVTSAQKNPTAFYLCAVRGGMPNTEAFFGQGTRLTVV.

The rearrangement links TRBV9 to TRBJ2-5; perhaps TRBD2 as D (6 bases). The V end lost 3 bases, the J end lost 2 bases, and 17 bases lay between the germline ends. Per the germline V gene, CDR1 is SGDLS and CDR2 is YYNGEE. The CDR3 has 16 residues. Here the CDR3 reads CASSASGTLMQETQYF. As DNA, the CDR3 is TGTGCCAGCAGCGCATCCGGGACTCTAATGCAAGAGACCCAGTACTTC.

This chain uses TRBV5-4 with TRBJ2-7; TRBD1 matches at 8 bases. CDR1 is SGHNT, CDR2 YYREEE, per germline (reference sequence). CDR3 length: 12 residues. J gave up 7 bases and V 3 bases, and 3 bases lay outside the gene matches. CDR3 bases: TGTGCCAGCAGCTCTACAGGGGGGGAGCAGTACTTC. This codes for CASSSTGGEQYF.

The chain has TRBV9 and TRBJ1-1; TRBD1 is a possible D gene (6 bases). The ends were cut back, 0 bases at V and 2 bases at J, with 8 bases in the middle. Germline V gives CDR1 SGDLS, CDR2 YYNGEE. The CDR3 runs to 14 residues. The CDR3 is CASSVADSNTEAFF. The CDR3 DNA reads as TGTGCCAGCAGCGTAGCGGACAGTAACACTGAAGCTTTCTTT.

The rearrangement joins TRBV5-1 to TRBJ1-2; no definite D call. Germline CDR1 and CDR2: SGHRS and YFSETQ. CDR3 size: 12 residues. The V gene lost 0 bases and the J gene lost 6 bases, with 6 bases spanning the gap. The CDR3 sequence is CASSLAGDGYTF. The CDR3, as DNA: TGCGCCAGCAGCTTGGCCGGAGATGGCTACACCTTC.

As DNA, the CDR3 is TGTGCCAGCAGAGTGCTAGCGGGGGATATTGAGCAGTTCTTC. It codes for CASRVLAGDIEQFF. This chain connects TRBV27 to TRBJ2-1; 10 bases align to TRBD2. The trim removed 6 bases at V and 9 bases at J, leaving 8 bases unmatched. The CDR3 covers 14 residues. Germline V lookup: CDR1 MNHEY, CDR2 SMNVEV (reference sequence).

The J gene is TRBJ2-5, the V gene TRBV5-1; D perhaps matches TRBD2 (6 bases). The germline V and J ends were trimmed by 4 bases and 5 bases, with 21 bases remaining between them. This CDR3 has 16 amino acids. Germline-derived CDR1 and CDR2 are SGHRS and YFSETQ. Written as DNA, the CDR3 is TGCGCCAGCAGCGGAGGAGTGGGGGGAGGTGTGGAGACCCAGTACTTC. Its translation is CASSGGVGGGVETQYF.

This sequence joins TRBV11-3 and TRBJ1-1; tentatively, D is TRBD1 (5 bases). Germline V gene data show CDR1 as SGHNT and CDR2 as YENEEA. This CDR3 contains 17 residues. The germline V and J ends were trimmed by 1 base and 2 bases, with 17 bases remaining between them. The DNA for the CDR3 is TGTGCCAGCAGCTTAGTGACAGCGGTAATGGGAAACACTGAAGCTTTCTTT. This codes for CASSLVTAVMGNTEAFF.

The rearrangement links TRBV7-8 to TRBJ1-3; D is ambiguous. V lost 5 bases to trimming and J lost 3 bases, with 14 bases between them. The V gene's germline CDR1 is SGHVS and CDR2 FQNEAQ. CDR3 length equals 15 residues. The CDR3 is CASSKEARYGNTIYF. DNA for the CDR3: TGTGCCAGCAGCAAGGAGGCGCGATATGGAAACACCATATATTTT.

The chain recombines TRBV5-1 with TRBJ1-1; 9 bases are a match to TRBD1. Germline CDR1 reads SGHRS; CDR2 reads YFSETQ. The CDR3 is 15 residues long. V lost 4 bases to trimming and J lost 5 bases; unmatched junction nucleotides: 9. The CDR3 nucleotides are TGCGCCAGCAGCCCCCCGAGACAGGGGGGGACTGAAGCTTTCTTT. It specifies CASSPPRQGGTEAFF.

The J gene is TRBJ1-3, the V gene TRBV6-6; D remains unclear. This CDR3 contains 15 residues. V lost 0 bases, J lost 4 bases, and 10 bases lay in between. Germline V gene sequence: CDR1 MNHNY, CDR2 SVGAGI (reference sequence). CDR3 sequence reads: CASSYSKRPGNTIYF. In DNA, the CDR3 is TGTGCCAGCAGTTACTCGAAGAGGCCCGGAAACACCATATATTTT.

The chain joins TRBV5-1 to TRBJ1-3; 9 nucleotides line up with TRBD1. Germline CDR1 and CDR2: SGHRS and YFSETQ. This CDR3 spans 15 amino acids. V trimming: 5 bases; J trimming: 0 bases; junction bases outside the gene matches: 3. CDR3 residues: CASSGTGNSGNTIYF. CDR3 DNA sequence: TGCGCCAGCAGTGGGACAGGGAACTCTGGAAACACCATATATTTT.